This is a list of T cell receptor beta chains from one sample in a study of CD8 T cells in ankylosing spondylitis. Via MiXCR, TCRdb re-called the 5' RACE reads, giving one row per CDR3 protein. The sample records 750,000 to 850,000 distinct CDR3 sequences, about an eighth being singletons. Sequenced: blood, either unsorted or a sorted T cell fraction (not recorded which). The receptor set was obtained from a male donor with ankylosing spondylitis. The conserved cysteine and the conserved F or W are not part of the CDR3 here. The order of the fields is CDR3 protein, V gene, J gene.

CDR3aa: SARLSGSYNSPLH; v_gene: TRBV20-1; j_gene: TRBJ1-6
CDR3aa: SARDWRVSSYNEQF; v_gene: TRBV20-1; j_gene: TRBJ2-1
CDR3aa: ASSYSTGEKPQH; v_gene: TRBV6-5; j_gene: TRBJ1-5
CDR3aa: SAPTRTSGYNEQF; v_gene: TRBV20-1; j_gene: TRBJ2-1
CDR3aa: ASMREGQVGYNEQF; v_gene: TRBV6-1; j_gene: TRBJ2-1
CDR3aa: ASSQYGRGNEQF; v_gene: TRBV16; j_gene: TRBJ2-1
CDR3aa: ASSPNRNSGANVLT; v_gene: TRBV6-1; j_gene: TRBJ2-6
CDR3aa: ASTSAGSFYGYT; v_gene: TRBV9; j_gene: TRBJ1-2
CDR3aa: ASSQGQGIKGYT; v_gene: TRBV3-1; j_gene: TRBJ1-2
CDR3aa: ASSVAWGERTQY; v_gene: TRBV9; j_gene: TRBJ2-3
CDR3aa: ASSNGQASQPQH; v_gene: TRBV19; j_gene: TRBJ1-5
CDR3aa: ASSLQEHYGYT; v_gene: TRBV6-2/TRBV6-3; j_gene: TRBJ1-2
CDR3aa: ASSTPRGDYGYT; v_gene: TRBV5-1; j_gene: TRBJ1-2
CDR3aa: SARRTGRHNEQF; v_gene: TRBV20-1; j_gene: TRBJ2-1
CDR3aa: SARDLTGDIGGYT; v_gene: TRBV20-1; j_gene: TRBJ1-2
CDR3aa: ASSEWQDSQAQH; v_gene: TRBV25-1; j_gene: TRBJ1-5
CDR3aa: SARDVGRDTDTQY; v_gene: TRBV20-1; j_gene: TRBJ2-3
CDR3aa: ASSLGGGSNEQF; v_gene: TRBV5-1; j_gene: TRBJ2-1
CDR3aa: ASSSLGADIQY; v_gene: TRBV7-2; j_gene: TRBJ2-4
CDR3aa: ASSPFRAGENNNEQF; v_gene: TRBV18; j_gene: TRBJ2-1
CDR3aa: TLGIQETQY; v_gene: TRBV29-1; j_gene: TRBJ2-5
CDR3aa: ASSLEGSGNEAF; v_gene: TRBV5-1; j_gene: TRBJ1-1